This T cell receptor (beta chain) came from a study of T cells expressing NK-cell markers. The overall study: Investigators obtained TCR beta repertoires from sorted CD3+CD56+NKG2C+, CD3+CD56+NKG2C- and CD3+CD56-NKG2C+ T cells.

TCRdb reanalyzed the 5' RACE reads, giving one entry per CDR3 protein sequence and no DNA. This listing includes about 440,000 distinct CDR3 sequences. CDR3 length: 12 amino acids. Germline V gives CDR1 SGHTA, CDR2 FQGNSA. The receptor was isolated from a woman between 18 and 70 years old in good health. The chain has TRBV7-2 and TRBJ1-2. Sequenced: blood T cells: a sorted CD56 or NKG2C T cell subset, CD4+ or CD8+ T cells, or bulk PBMC T cells (not recorded which). CDR3 loop: CASSFETDGYTF. Drawing the rest from reference TRBV7-2 and TRBJ1-2, the complete variable domain is GAGVSQSPSNKVTEKGKDVELRCDPISGHTALYWYRQSLGQGLEFLIYFQGNSAPDKSGLPSDRFSAERTGGSVSTLTIQRTQQEDSAVYLCASSFETDGYTFGSGTRLTVV.